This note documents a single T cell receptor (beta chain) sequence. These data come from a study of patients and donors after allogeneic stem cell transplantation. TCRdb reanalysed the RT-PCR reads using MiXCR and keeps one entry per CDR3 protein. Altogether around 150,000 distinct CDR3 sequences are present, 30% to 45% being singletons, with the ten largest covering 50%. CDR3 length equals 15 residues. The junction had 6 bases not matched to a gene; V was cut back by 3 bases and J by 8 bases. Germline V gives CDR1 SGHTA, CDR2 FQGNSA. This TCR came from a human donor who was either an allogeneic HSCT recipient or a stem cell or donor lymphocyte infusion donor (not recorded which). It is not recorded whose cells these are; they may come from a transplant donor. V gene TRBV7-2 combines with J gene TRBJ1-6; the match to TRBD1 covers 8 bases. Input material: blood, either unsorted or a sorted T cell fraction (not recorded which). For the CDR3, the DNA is TGTGCCAGCAGCTTGGGGGACAGGCGGTATTCACCCCTCCACTTT. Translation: CASSLGDRRYSPLHF.